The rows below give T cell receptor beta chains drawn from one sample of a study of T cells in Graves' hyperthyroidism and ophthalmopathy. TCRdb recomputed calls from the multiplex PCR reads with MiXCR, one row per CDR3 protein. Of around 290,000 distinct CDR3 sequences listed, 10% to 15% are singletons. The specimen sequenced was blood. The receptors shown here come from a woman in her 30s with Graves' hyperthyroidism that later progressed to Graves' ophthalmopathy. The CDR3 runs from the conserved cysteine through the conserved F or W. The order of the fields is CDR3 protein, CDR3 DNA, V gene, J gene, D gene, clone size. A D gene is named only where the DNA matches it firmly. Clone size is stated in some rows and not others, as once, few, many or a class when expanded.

CDR3: CASRSGLVTGELFF
DNA: TGTGCCAGCAGGTCAGGGTTGGTCACCGGGGAGCTGTTTTTT
V: TRBV12-3/TRBV12-4
J: TRBJ2-2
D: -
size: many

CDR3: CASSFNGRGSNQPQHF
DNA: TGTGCCAGCAGCTTCAACGGCAGGGGGAGCAATCAGCCCCAGCATTTT
V: TRBV7-2
J: TRBJ1-5
D: TRBD1
size: many

CDR3: CSVSGTAVGLNEQYF
DNA: TGCAGCGTCTCCGGGACAGCCGTCGGTTTAAACGAGCAGTACTTC
V: TRBV29-1
J: TRBJ2-7
D: TRBD1
size: -

CDR3: CASRREAGSNQPQHF
DNA: TGTGCCAGTAGGAGGGAAGCGGGGAGCAATCAGCCCCAGCATTTT
V: TRBV19
J: TRBJ1-5
D: -
size: many

CDR3: CASSLGQVVHGDTIYF
DNA: TGTGCCAGCAGCTTAGGTCAGGTCGTCCACGGGGACACCATATATTTT
V: TRBV7-2
J: TRBJ1-3
D: -
size: few

CDR3: CASSQDLVTGFDEQYF
DNA: TGTGCCAGCAGCCAAGACTTGGTGACAGGGTTCGACGAGCAGTACTTC
V: TRBV4-2
J: TRBJ2-7
D: TRBD1
size: many

CDR3: CASSRVREETQYF
DNA: TGTGCCAGCAGCCGAGTGCGGGAAGAGACCCAGTACTTC
V: TRBV7-9
J: TRBJ2-5
D: -
size: many

CDR3: CASSPQGALNTEAFF
DNA: TGTGCCAGCTCACCACAGGGGGCCCTGAACACTGAAGCTTTCTTT
V: TRBV18
J: TRBJ1-1
D: TRBD1
size: many

CDR3: CASSMGEGYNEQFF
DNA: TGTGCCAGTAGTATGGGGGAAGGCTACAATGAGCAGTTCTTC
V: TRBV19
J: TRBJ2-1
D: -
size: -

CDR3: CASSDQGVSYYEQYF
DNA: TGTGCCAGCAGCGATCAGGGGGTATCCTACTACGAGCAGTACTTC
V: TRBV7-8
J: TRBJ2-7
D: TRBD1
size: -

CDR3: CASSSTPGDGELFF
DNA: TGTGCCAGCAGCTCTACCCCAGGGGACGGGGAGCTGTTTTTT
V: TRBV11-3
J: TRBJ2-2
D: -
size: few

CDR3: CASSVRVDEQFF
DNA: TGTGCCAGCAGCGTTAGGGTTGATGAGCAGTTCTTC
V: TRBV12-3/TRBV12-4
J: TRBJ2-1
D: -
size: many

CDR3: CASSTSSGPAASEQFF
DNA: TGTGCCAGCAGCACAAGTAGCGGTCCCGCTGCCAGTGAGCAGTTCTTC
V: TRBV9
J: TRBJ2-1
D: -
size: many

CDR3: CASSVKAGGPYNEQFF
DNA: TGTGCCAGCAGCGTAAAAGCGGGAGGGCCCTACAATGAGCAGTTCTTC
V: TRBV9
J: TRBJ2-1
D: TRBD2
size: many

CDR3: CASSYMGEGAGRTGELFF
DNA: TGTGCCAGCAGTTATATGGGAGAGGGAGCGGGAAGGACCGGGGAGCTGTTTTTT
V: TRBV6-1
J: TRBJ2-2
D: TRBD2
size: many

CDR3: CASSLVRPGAGHEQFF
DNA: TGTGCCAGCAGCTTAGTACGTCCGGGCGCGGGGCATGAGCAGTTCTTC
V: TRBV7-9
J: TRBJ2-1
D: -
size: many

CDR3: CASSLVEENTEAFF
DNA: TGTGCCAGCAGCTTAGTAGAGGAGAACACTGAAGCTTTCTTT
V: TRBV7-9
J: TRBJ1-1
D: -
size: many

CDR3: CSARGLGQQVEAFF
DNA: TGCAGTGCTAGAGGCTTGGGACAGCAAGTTGAAGCTTTCTTT
V: TRBV20-1
J: TRBJ1-1
D: TRBD1
size: -

CDR3: CASSLRGSQPQHF
DNA: TGTGCCAGCAGTTTGCGGGGGAGCCAGCCCCAGCATTTT
V: TRBV28
J: TRBJ1-5
D: -
size: many

CDR3: CSAGTRDRGLQPQHF
DNA: TGCAGTGCTGGGACCCGGGACAGGGGGCTACAGCCCCAGCATTTT
V: TRBV20-1
J: TRBJ1-5
D: TRBD1
size: many

CDR3: CASSQLVAGYEQYF
DNA: TGCGCCAGCAGCCAATTGGTCGCGGGCTACGAGCAGTACTTC
V: TRBV5-1
J: TRBJ2-7
D: -
size: many

CDR3: CASSGPSTDTQYF
DNA: TGTGCCAGCTCCGGTCCTAGCACAGATACGCAGTATTTT
V: TRBV19
J: TRBJ2-3
D: -
size: -

CDR3: CASSLSGGMKNEQYF
DNA: TGTGCCAGCAGCTTAAGTGGCGGGATGAAAAACGAGCAGTACTTC
V: TRBV7-2
J: TRBJ2-7
D: -
size: many

CDR3: CASSELLGMVGEIGEQYF
DNA: TGTGCCAGCAGTGAATTGCTGGGGATGGTAGGGGAGATAGGTGAGCAGTACTTC
V: TRBV25-1
J: TRBJ2-7
D: -
size: -

CDR3: CASSLGAYKGLLGGDSYEQYF
DNA: TGTGCCAGCAGCTTAGGGGCTTATAAAGGCCTCCTAGGCGGAGACTCCTACGAGCAGTACTTC
V: TRBV7-6
J: TRBJ2-7
D: -
size: many

CDR3: CASMVYNEQFF
DNA: TGTGCCAGTATGGTATACAATGAGCAGTTCTTC
V: TRBV19
J: TRBJ2-1
D: -
size: -

CDR3: CASSPRATEQFF
DNA: TGTGCCAGCTCACCAAGGGCTACTGAGCAGTTCTTC
V: TRBV18
J: TRBJ2-1
D: -
size: many

CDR3: CASSLWGGENYGYTF
DNA: TGTGCCAGCAGTTTATGGGGCGGGGAGAACTATGGCTACACCTTC
V: TRBV27
J: TRBJ1-2
D: -
size: many

CDR3: CSVVRTTQETQYF
DNA: TGCAGCGTTGTGAGGACTACACAAGAGACCCAGTACTTC
V: TRBV29-1
J: TRBJ2-5
D: -
size: many

CDR3: CASSPSGDTQYF
DNA: TGTGCCAGCAGCCCAAGTGGGGATACGCAGTATTTT
V: TRBV7-9
J: TRBJ2-3
D: -
size: many

CDR3: CASSFELEREGLGNTQYF
DNA: TGTGCCAGCAGTTTTGAACTGGAGCGGGAGGGTCTTGGAAATACGCAGTATTTT
V: TRBV28
J: TRBJ2-3
D: TRBD2
size: -

CDR3: CASSSTTRTGGTDTQYF
DNA: TGTGCCAGCAGCTCCACAACTAGGACCGGCGGCACAGATACGCAGTATTTT
V: TRBV7-9
J: TRBJ2-3
D: -
size: many

CDR3: CASSWGLAGLNTGELFF
DNA: TGTGCCAGCAGTTGGGGACTAGCGGGGCTGAACACCGGGGAGCTGTTTTTT
V: TRBV7-9
J: TRBJ2-2
D: TRBD2
size: -

CDR3: CASSLLGGSGYTF
DNA: TGTGCCAGCAGCTTGCTTGGGGGAAGTGGCTACACCTTC
V: TRBV5-8
J: TRBJ1-2
D: -
size: -

CDR3: CPTADRPRETQYF
DNA: TGTCCCACGGCGGACAGGCCTAGGGAGACCCAGTACTTC
V: TRBV19
J: TRBJ2-5
D: TRBD1
size: -

CDR3: CSVTGGKGGQGPDTQYF
DNA: TGCAGCGTCACAGGGGGCAAGGGCGGACAGGGTCCAGATACGCAGTATTTT
V: TRBV29-1
J: TRBJ2-3
D: TRBD1
size: few

CDR3: CASSLNPFVGAEAFF
DNA: TGTGCCAGCAGCTTAAACCCTTTCGTTGGGGCTGAAGCTTTCTTT
V: TRBV7-3
J: TRBJ1-1
D: -
size: many

CDR3: CASSQRGRNTEAFF
DNA: TGTGCCAGCAGCCAACGGGGCCGGAACACTGAAGCTTTCTTT
V: TRBV3-1
J: TRBJ1-1
D: -
size: -

CDR3: CASSSYRGPLPGANVLTF
DNA: TGTGCCAGCAGCTCCTACAGGGGTCCTCTCCCTGGGGCCAACGTCCTGACTTTC
V: TRBV7-2
J: TRBJ2-6
D: TRBD1
size: many

CDR3: CASSDRTYNEQFF
DNA: TGTGCCAGTTCGGACAGAACCTACAATGAGCAGTTCTTC
V: TRBV27
J: TRBJ2-1
D: -
size: many

CDR3: CASSSGTALETQYF
DNA: TGTGCCAGCAGCTCGGGGACGGCGCTAGAGACCCAGTACTTC
V: TRBV13
J: TRBJ2-5
D: -
size: many

CDR3: CASSLVGDYEQYF
DNA: TGTGCCAGCAGCTTAGTGGGCGACTACGAGCAGTACTTC
V: TRBV11-2
J: TRBJ2-7
D: -
size: many

CDR3: CASSAPGDPKAKNYEQYF
DNA: TGTGCCAGCAGCGCACCGGGAGACCCTAAAGCGAAAAACTACGAGCAGTACTTC
V: TRBV5-4
J: TRBJ2-7
D: -
size: -

CDR3: CSAREQGHGYTF
DNA: TGCAGTGCTAGAGAACAGGGGCATGGCTACACCTTC
V: TRBV20-1
J: TRBJ1-2
D: TRBD1
size: many

CDR3: CASSFLWGGAQPSYEQHF
DNA: TGTGCCAGCAGTTTTCTGTGGGGCGGGGCTCAACCTTCCTACGAGCAGCATTTC
V: TRBV28
J: TRBJ2-7
D: -
size: -

CDR3: CASSSLHTRGNSNEQFF
DNA: TGCGCCAGCAGCTCACTGCACACTAGAGGTAATAGTAATGAGCAGTTCTTC
V: TRBV5-1
J: TRBJ2-1
D: -
size: many

CDR3: CSAIPATGGGYEQYF
DNA: TGCAGTGCCATCCCGGCGACAGGGGGCGGTTACGAGCAGTACTTC
V: TRBV20-1
J: TRBJ2-7
D: TRBD1
size: many

CDR3: CASSFGRRGEGQPQHF
DNA: TGTGCCAGCAGTTTCGGGAGGAGGGGAGAGGGTCAGCCCCAGCATTTT
V: TRBV28
J: TRBJ1-5
D: -
size: many

CDR3: CASSLGQGVNEQFF
DNA: TGTGCCAGCAGTTTAGGACAGGGGGTTAATGAGCAGTTCTTC
V: TRBV27
J: TRBJ2-1
D: TRBD1
size: few

CDR3: CAWSVEGPDTQYF
DNA: TGTGCCTGGAGTGTAGAGGGTCCAGATACGCAGTATTTT
V: TRBV30
J: TRBJ2-3
D: -
size: many

CDR3: CASSQDYDAEQYF
DNA: TGTGCCAGCAGCCAAGACTATGATGCGGAGCAGTACTTC
V: TRBV3-1
J: TRBJ2-7
D: -
size: many

CDR3: CASSTPGTSNNEQFF
DNA: TGTGCCAGCAGTACACCCGGGACTAGCAACAATGAGCAGTTCTTC
V: TRBV5-4
J: TRBJ2-1
D: TRBD2
size: -

CDR3: CASLGGGNQPQHF
DNA: TGTGCCAGCCTGGGCGGGGGGAATCAGCCCCAGCATTTT
V: TRBV12-3/TRBV12-4
J: TRBJ1-5
D: -
size: many

CDR3: CASSLLGLAGGETQYF
DNA: TGTGCCAGCAGCTTGTTGGGACTAGCGGGGGGAGAGACCCAGTACTTC
V: TRBV5-5
J: TRBJ2-5
D: TRBD2
size: few

CDR3: CSASGSGQETQYF
DNA: TGCAGTGCTAGTGGTAGCGGGCAAGAGACCCAGTACTTC
V: TRBV20-1
J: TRBJ2-5
D: TRBD2
size: many